The 21 T cell receptor beta chains given below trace back to one sample, sequenced in a study of blood T cells in healthy people across ages. Through a sample-barcoded 5' primer and a J-beta primer mix, a second PCR was run for roughly 6 to 11 cycles. TCRdb redid the calling of the 5' RACE reads with MiXCR, one entry per CDR3 protein. The sample has approximately 1.5 million distinct CDR3 sequences, about 32% seen once; the top ten hold about 11%. Sequences were obtained from blood. Receptors were obtained from a woman in her 30s in good health.

This sequence joins TRBV10-3 and TRBJ1-2; 7 bases line up with TRBD1. Germline V gene lookup returns CDR1 ENHRY and CDR2 SYGVKD. V lost 5 bases to trimming and J lost 2 bases; unmatched junction nucleotides: 8. The CDR3 length is 15 residues. CDR3 residues: CAISPSEGGNYGYTF. The CDR3, as DNA: TGTGCCATCAGTCCCTCCGAAGGGGGCAACTATGGCTACACCTTC.

This chain's CDR3 is CASSLTTGDYGYTF. For the CDR3, the DNA is TGTGCCAGCAGCCTCACCACAGGCGACTATGGCTACACCTTC. The J gene is TRBJ1-2, the V gene TRBV5-6, with D possibly TRBD1 on 5 matching bases. This CDR3 spans 14 amino acids. The V and J ends lost 4 bases and 3 bases respectively, with 13 bases between them. CDR1 and CDR2 from the germline V gene are SGHDT and YYEEEE. Based on the CDR3 plus reference TRBV5-6 and TRBJ1-2, the full variable domain is DAGVTQSPTHLIKTRGQQVTLRCSPKSGHDTVSWYQQALGQGPQFIFQYYEEEERQRGNFPDRFSGHQFPNYSSELNVNALLLGDSALYLCASSLTTGDYGYTFGSGTRLTVV.

The sample holds a few counts of this clonotype. The chain uses TRBV4-1 and TRBJ1-1, with 7 bases identical to TRBD1. CDR1 is MGHRA and CDR2 is YSYEKL in the germline V gene. This CDR3 region has 19 residues. J was trimmed by 0 bases and V by 1 base; bases with no gene match: 14. The CDR3 DNA is TGCGCCAGCAGCCAAGTACGATACCGGGACAGAAAATTGAACACTGAAGCTTTCTTT. Protein product: CASSQVRYRDRKLNTEAFF.

This clonotype was counted a few times. This chain joins TRBV5-1 and TRBJ2-1; 9 nucleotides line up with TRBD1. The CDR3 runs to 14 residues. The V gene's germline CDR1 is SGHRS and CDR2 YFSETQ. Germline trimming cut 6 bases from V and 5 bases from J; bases unmatched to any gene: 6. CDR3 residues: CASNRDRAHNEQFF. Here the CDR3 DNA reads TGCGCCAGCAATCGGGACAGGGCACACAATGAGCAGTTCTTC.

In this sample, this clonotype turned up many times. V usage is TRBV11-1 and J usage is TRBJ2-3, with a tentative D call TRBD2 (6 bases). The CDR3 extends over 14 amino acids. Deletions cut 3 bases from V and 1 base from J, with 8 bases between. Germline values: CDR1 SGHAT, CDR2 FQDESV (reference sequence). The CDR3 spells CASSFAGRTDTQYF. The CDR3, as DNA: TGTGCCAGCAGCTTTGCGGGGCGCACAGATACGCAGTATTTT.

This clonotype showed up just a few times. This chain links TRBV20-1 with TRBJ1-1, with TRBD1 matching 9 bases. The CDR3 length is 14 residues. The ends lost 3 bases at V and 5 bases at J; junction bases unmatched: 7. CDR1 DFQATT and CDR2 SNEGSKA come from the germline V gene (reference sequence). The CDR3 is CSASTGQGWTEAFF. The CDR3, as DNA: TGCAGTGCTAGCACCGGACAGGGGTGGACTGAAGCTTTCTTT.

The CDR3 DNA follows: TGTGCCAGCAGTTTATCGAACAGCTACAATGAGCAGTTCTTC. Residues: CASSLSNSYNEQFF. The V and J genes are TRBV27 and TRBJ2-1; the D is unclear. In germline, CDR1 is MNHEY, CDR2 SMNVEV (reference sequence). V lost 0 bases, J lost 3 bases, and 6 bases lay in between. There are 14 residues in the CDR3.

This CDR3 reads CASGRRTGGDYTF. CDR3 DNA sequence: TGTGCCAGCGGTAGGAGGACAGGGGGTGACTACACCTTC. The chain carries TRBV6-2 or TRBV6-3 and TRBJ1-2, with 10 bases aligning to TRBD1. After removal of 8 bases from V and 10 bases from J, the junction contained 10 bases not matched to a gene. CDR3 length equals 13 residues. Germline V gene lookup returns CDR1 MNHEY and CDR2 SVGEGT.

On this clonotype itself: The junction departs from germline at one end; a sequencing error may be responsible. This rearrangement joins TRBV12-3 or TRBV12-4 to TRBJ2-3; 13 bases align to TRBD2. There are 18 residues in the CDR3. The DNA of the CDR3 is TGTGCCAGCAGTTTAGGACTAGCGGGAGGAGTGAGTCCAGATGCGCAGTATTTT. Translating it yields CASSLGLAGGVSPDAQYF.

The genes are TRBV7-3 and TRBJ2-1; D is unclear. The V gene's germline CDR1 is SGHTA and CDR2 FQGTGA. With 1 base removed from V and 5 bases from J, the gap between germline ends came to 9 bases. This CDR3 is 14 amino acids long. CDR3 nucleotides: TGTGCCAGCAGCTTAAGTAGTGAGAACAATGAGCAGTTCTTC. This gives the protein CASSLSSENNEQFF. The variable domain in full, completed from reference TRBV7-3 and TRBJ2-1, reads GAGVSQTPSNKVTEKGKYVELRCDPISGHTALYWYRQSLGQGPEFLIYFQGTGAADDSGLPNDRFFAVRPEGSVSTLKIQRTERGDSAVYLCASSLSSENNEQFFGPGTRLTVL.

This clonotype is a singleton in its sample. With a much larger clone just one base away, this may be a read error. The chain employs TRBV27 and TRBJ2-7; 9 bases agree with TRBD1. With 4 bases clipped from V and 7 bases from J, the junction kept 5 bases outside the gene matches. Germline CDR1 and CDR2: MNHEY and SMNVEV (reference sequence). This CDR3 has 13 amino acids. CDR3: CASSWDRVREQYF. As DNA, the CDR3 is TGTGCCAGCAGTTGGGACAGGGTAAGGGAGCAGTACTTC.

The table lists this clonotype with a few counts. V gene TRBV15 combines with J gene TRBJ1-2; possible D gene TRBD1, 5 bases. The CDR3 extends over 14 amino acids. V lost 1 base and J 3 bases, leaving 9 bases between the germline ends. Germline loops: CDR1 LNHNV, CDR2 YYDKDF (reference sequence). The CDR3 loop reads CATSRGRGDYGYTF. The CDR3 DNA reads as TGTGCCACCAGCAGAGGCCGGGGGGACTATGGCTACACCTTC.

The V gene is TRBV2, the J gene TRBJ1-2; 9 bases align to TRBD1. Germline V CDR1 and CDR2: SNHLY, FYNNEI. J lost 1 base, V lost 5 bases, and 5 bases had no gene match. The CDR3 is 15 residues long. The DNA for the CDR3 is TGTGCCAGCAGTTCTGACAGGGGGAATAACTATGGCTACACCTTC. Amino acid sequence: CASSSDRGNNYGYTF.

In its sample, this clonotype was seen many times. V usage is TRBV20-1 and J usage is TRBJ2-7, with TRBD2 matching over 7 bases. Germline V gene sequence: CDR1 DFQATT, CDR2 SNEGSKA (reference sequence). V gave up 2 bases and J gave up 2 bases; unmatched junction bases: 6. The CDR3 loop spans 14 amino acids. CDR3 residues: CSARIQRGAYEQYF. As DNA, the CDR3 is TGCAGTGCTAGAATCCAGCGGGGAGCCTACGAGCAGTACTTC.

There are many counts of this clonotype. The V call is TRBV18, the J call TRBJ2-7; perhaps TRBD1 as D (6 bases). The germline V gene encodes CDR1 KGHSH and CDR2 LQKENI. The CDR3 runs to 13 residues. V was trimmed by 1 base and J by 4 bases, leaving 8 bases between them. The CDR3 reads CASSPLGQYEQYF. In nucleotides, the CDR3 is TGTGCCAGCTCACCACTAGGACAGTACGAGCAGTACTTC.

The gene calls are TRBV12-3 or TRBV12-4 and TRBJ2-1; 7 bases fit TRBD2. V gave up 6 bases and J gave up 7 bases; unmatched junction bases: 9. The length of the CDR3 is 14 residues. Here the CDR3 reads CASSSGAVRNEQFF. CDR3 nucleotide sequence: TGTGCCAGCAGCAGCGGGGCCGTCCGGAATGAGCAGTTCTTC.

DNA for the CDR3: TGCAGTGCTCAAAAAAAGGACTCCGTGAACTATGGCTACACCTTC. It translates to CSAQKKDSVNYGYTF. The chain is built from TRBV20-1 and TRBJ1-2; D unclear. The CDR3 loop spans 15 amino acids. V lost 5 bases and J lost 2, with 18 bases in between. The germline gives CDR1 DFQATT, CDR2 SNEGSKA (reference sequence).

This clonotype was observed many times. J is TRBJ2-5 and V is TRBV10-3; 14 bases are a match to TRBD2. V gave up 4 bases and J gave up 5 bases; unmatched junction bases: 6. CDR1 ENHRY and CDR2 SYGVKD come from the germline V gene. This CDR3 has 16 residues. The CDR3 sequence is CAISGGLAGVRETQYF. CDR3 DNA sequence: TGTGCCATCAGTGGGGGACTAGCGGGAGTACGGGAGACCCAGTACTTC.

This clonotype occurred a few times. CDR3 in amino acids: CSARADARYEQYF. The CDR3 coding sequence is TGCAGTGCTAGAGCGGATGCCCGCTACGAGCAGTACTTC. The genes are TRBV20-1 and TRBJ2-7; D ambiguous. CDR3 length: 13 amino acids. Germline CDR1 DFQATT, CDR2 SNEGSKA (reference sequence). V was pared by 1 base and J by 3 bases, with 10 bases between.

Of note for this clonotype: At one of its ends the junction is not consistent with the germline gene, which may arise from a read error. The chain couples TRBV30 to TRBJ1-1; D remains unclear. Per the germline V gene, CDR1 is GTSNPN and CDR2 is SVGIG (reference sequence). The length of the CDR3 is 11 residues. DNA for the CDR3: TGTGCCAGGAGTGATAGGACTGAAGCTTTCTTT. It codes for CARSDRTEAFF.

CDR3 DNA: TGCGCCAGCAGCGCCGTGGGGGTAGCCTACAATGAGCAGTACTTC. This translates into CASSAVGVAYNEQYF. This chain connects TRBV5-1 to TRBJ2-1, with D perhaps TRBD1 or TRBD2 (5 bases each). Near its end, the DNA agrees better with TRBJ2-7, so the J call may be wrong. The V gene's germline CDR1 is SGHRS and CDR2 YFSETQ. The CDR3 length is 15 residues.